The 23 T cell receptor beta chains below come from one sample, sequenced in a study of blood T cell repertoires in COVID-19. Produced via immunoSEQ multiplex PCR; TCRdb's table is partial and in-frame only. The sample consists of some 65,000 clones, around 85% of them appearing once. The sequenced material came from peripheral blood. The source of these receptors is a man between 40 and 49 years old with COVID-19, enrolled during active disease.

The genes are TRBV6-5 and TRBJ2-7, with no clear D. V was clipped by 8 bases and J by 2 bases, with 13 bases between them. Germline CDR1 and CDR2: MNHEY and SVGAGI. The CDR3 is 13 amino acids. The CDR3 reads CASPGLGTYEQYF. The CDR3 DNA is TGTGCCAGCCCAGGTTTGGGTACCTACGAGCAGTACTTC.

Only one count was recorded for this clone. The CDR3 DNA reads as TGTGCCAGCAGCACCAGGGGTGGAACTGAAGCTTTCTTT. This gives the protein CASSTRGGTEAFF. The chain is built from TRBV7-3 and TRBJ1-1; maybe TRBD1 (6 bases). V dropped 5 bases and J dropped 5 bases, with 12 bases sitting between them. Germline lookup yields CDR1 SGHTA and CDR2 FQGTGA. This CDR3 spans 13 amino acids.

In its sample, this clone is medium-sized. This chain joins TRBV6-6 and TRBJ2-3; 10 bases match TRBD1. After removal of 4 bases from V and 2 bases from J, the junction contained 3 bases not matched to a gene. The CDR3 covers 15 residues. The V gene's germline CDR1 is MNHNY and CDR2 SVGAGI (reference sequence). The CDR3 spells CASSSGQGLTDTQYF. In DNA, the CDR3 is TGTGCCAGCAGTTCGGGACAGGGGCTCACAGATACGCAGTATTTT.

CDR3 residues: CASSQELAGGISDTQYF. DNA of the CDR3: TGTGCCAGCAGCCAAGAGCTAGCGGGGGGGATTTCAGATACGCAGTATTTT. V usage is TRBV4-2 and J usage is TRBJ2-3; 12 bases map to TRBD2. The CDR3 contains 17 residues. Germline values: CDR1 LGHNA, CDR2 YNFKEQ. V trimming: 0 bases; J trimming: 4 bases; junction bases outside the gene matches: 5.

The rearrangement links TRBV11-1 to TRBJ1-5, with D possibly TRBD1 on 5 matching bases. Germline values: CDR1 SGHAT, CDR2 FQDESV (reference sequence). This CDR3 comprises 12 residues. CDR3 DNA sequence: TGTGCGGGGGGATATAGCAATCAGCCCCAGCATTTT. Translating it yields CAGGYSNQPQHF. Supplemented by reference TRBV11-1 and TRBJ1-5, the full variable domain reads EAEVAQSPRYKITEKSQAVAFWCDPISGHATLYWYRQILGQGPELLVQFQDESVVDDSQLPKDRFSAERLKGVDSTLKIQPAELGDSAMYLCAGGYSNQPQHFGDGTRLSIL.

The chain employs TRBV10-2 and TRBJ2-1; 7 bases are shared with TRBD2. Germline V CDR1 and CDR2: WSHSY, SAAADI. With V trimmed by 4 bases and J by 3 bases, 6 bases remained unmatched. The CDR3 has 15 amino acids. CDR3 loop: CASSVAASGYNEQFF. CDR3 sequence (DNA): TGCGCCAGCAGTGTGGCTGCTAGCGGCTACAATGAGCAGTTCTTC.

The V call is TRBV2, the J call TRBJ1-6; D remains unclear. CDR1 and CDR2 (germline): SNHLY, FYNNEI. This CDR3 has 13 amino acids. V was pared by 4 bases and J by 7 bases, with 8 bases between. Here the CDR3 reads CASSGQGNSPLHF. Written as DNA, the CDR3 is TGTGCCAGCAGTGGACAAGGAAATTCACCCCTCCACTTT. The full variable domain, in which reference TRBV2 and TRBJ1-6 provide the parts outside the CDR3, is EPEVTQTPSHQVTQMGQEVILRCVPISNHLYFYWYRQILGQKVEFLVSFYNNEISEKSEIFDDQFSVERPDGSNFTLKIRSTKLEDSAMYFCASSGQGNSPLHFGNGTRLTVT.

The chain uses TRBV6-5 and TRBJ1-1, with D possibly TRBD1 on 6 matching bases. The length of the CDR3 is 15 residues. Germline CDR1 and CDR2: MNHEY and SVGAGI. Trimming took off 2 bases at V and 4 bases at J, with 14 bases between the two ends. The CDR3 reads CASSYGGGQGTEAFF. Here the CDR3 DNA reads TGTGCCAGCAGTTACGGGGGGGGGCAGGGCACTGAAGCTTTCTTT.

This chain links TRBV3-1 (or the pseudogene TRBV3-2) with TRBJ1-6; no clear D. Germline V CDR1 and CDR2: LGHDT, YNNKEL (reference sequence). The CDR3 is 15 amino acids. V shed 1 base and J shed 10 bases, with 14 bases lying between them. The CDR3 DNA follows: TGTGCCAGCAGCCAAGTCGGAGGGTCGGTGTCACCCCTCCACTTT. The encoded protein is CASSQVGGSVSPLHF.

This chain links TRBV6-1 with TRBJ2-5, with a tentative D call TRBD1 (6 bases). Germline V gene data show CDR1 as MNHNS and CDR2 as SASEGT. V lost 8 bases, J lost 5 bases, and 9 bases lay in between. CDR3 length equals 11 residues. The CDR3 here is CASSRGETQYF. The CDR3 coding sequence is TGTGCCAGCTCAAGGGGGGAGACCCAGTACTTC.

The gene calls are TRBV6-4 and TRBJ1-2; 7 bases fit TRBD1. Germline assignment: CDR1 MRHNA and CDR2 SNTAGT. The CDR3 has 12 amino acids. The ends lost 6 bases at V and 8 bases at J; junction bases unmatched: 6. The CDR3 here is CASSATGRGYTF. CDR3 in DNA: TGTGCCAGCAGCGCGACAGGGAGAGGCTACACCTTC.

V is TRBV4-2 and J is TRBJ1-2, with 9 bases aligning to TRBD1. Per the germline V gene, CDR1 is LGHNA and CDR2 is YNFKEQ. The CDR3 is 16 residues long. V was pared by 2 bases and J by 3 bases, with 7 bases of the junction left unmatched. CDR3 amino acids: CASSQFGQGPDYGYTF. DNA for the CDR3: TGTGCCAGCAGCCAATTCGGACAGGGGCCAGACTATGGCTACACCTTC.

This clone occurred a few times. The same CDR3 also results from other DNA sequences found in this sample. V usage is TRBV5-1 and J usage is TRBJ2-7; perhaps TRBD1 as D (5 bases). The CDR3 consists of 14 residues. Looked up from germline, CDR1 is SGHRS and CDR2 is YFSETQ. V shed 0 bases and J shed 5 bases, with 12 bases lying between them. The CDR3 DNA is TGCGCCAGCAGCTTGGGGCAGGGATGGGACGAGCAGTACTTC. It specifies CASSLGQGWDEQYF.

This clone came up once. CDR3 bases: TGTGCCAGTAGTATGGGACAGGGTAACGATGAGCAGTTCTTC. Its translation: CASSMGQGNDEQFF. The gene calls are TRBV19 and TRBJ2-1, with 9 bases fitting TRBD1. This CDR3 spans 14 amino acids. The germline CDR1 and CDR2 sequences are LNHDA and SQIVND (reference sequence). V lost 3 bases to trimming and J lost 8 bases; unmatched junction nucleotides: 5.

V usage is TRBV10-3 and J usage is TRBJ2-1; the match to TRBD2 covers 7 bases. This CDR3 region has 14 residues. The junction had 11 bases not matched to a gene; V was cut back by 6 bases and J by 9 bases. From germline, CDR1 is ENHRY and CDR2 SYGVKD. The CDR3 DNA is TGTGCCATCAGCGAGGGCGGGGGTAGAGGTGAGCAGTTCTTC. Protein sequence: CAISEGGGRGEQFF.

The chain links TRBV10-2 to TRBJ2-6, with TRBD1 matching over 8 bases. From germline, CDR1 is WSHSY and CDR2 SAAADI. The CDR3 runs 16 residues. J gave up 2 bases and V 5 bases, and 5 bases lay outside the gene matches. CDR3 coding DNA: TGCGCCAGCAGTTCCCAGGGGGCCACTGGGGCCAACGTCCTGACTTTC. Translating gives CASSSQGATGANVLTF.

The table lists this clone with a count of one. The V gene is TRBV6-5, the J gene TRBJ2-2; D not certain. This CDR3 region has 13 residues. Germline V gives CDR1 MNHEY, CDR2 SVGAGI. V was clipped by 6 bases and J by 7 bases, with 12 bases between them. The CDR3 DNA sequence: TGTGCCAGCAGACCCACTGTCGGCGGGGAGCTGTTTTTT. It is translated as CASRPTVGGELFF.

This clone showed up just a few times. The chain couples TRBV7-9 to TRBJ1-2, with 8 bases matching TRBD1. This CDR3 is built from 14 residues. The germline V gene has CDR1 SEHNR and CDR2 FQNEAQ (reference sequence). With 7 bases clipped from V and 6 bases from J, the junction kept 10 bases outside the gene matches. In DNA, the CDR3 is TGTGCCAGCAAGTCCGACAGGGGATTCAATGGCTACACCTTC. Amino acid sequence: CASKSDRGFNGYTF.

The chain employs TRBV29-1 and TRBJ2-1; weak D call: TRBD1 (5 bases). Deletions cut 3 bases from V and 3 bases from J, with 9 bases between. Germline assignment: CDR1 SQVTM and CDR2 ANQGSEA. The CDR3 contains 13 residues. The CDR3 coding sequence is TGCAGCGTTGACAGGGTAGGCTACAATGAGCAGTTCTTC. Protein product: CSVDRVGYNEQFF.

The V gene is TRBV2, the J gene TRBJ2-1; 12 bases match TRBD2. The CDR3 runs 15 residues. Germline V gives CDR1 SNHLY, CDR2 FYNNEI. With V trimmed by 6 bases and J by 2 bases, 2 bases remained unmatched. In nucleotides, the CDR3 is TGTGCCAGCAGAAGACTAGCGGGGGCCTACAATGAGCAGTTCTTC. Its translation: CASRRLAGAYNEQFF.

The chain has TRBV19 and TRBJ2-3, with 9 bases that match TRBD2. Trimming at V came to 0 bases and at J to 7 bases, leaving 14 bases not matched to a gene. Germline assignment: CDR1 LNHDA and CDR2 SQIVND (reference sequence). CDR3 length: 18 residues. The CDR3 reads CASSIDPSGLAGRNTQYF. In DNA form, the CDR3 reads TGTGCCAGTAGTATAGATCCCTCGGGGCTAGCGGGGCGAAATACGCAGTATTTT.

This rearrangement joins TRBV3-1 (or the pseudogene TRBV3-2) to TRBJ2-3, with 8 nucleotides matching TRBD1. With 4 bases clipped from V and 5 bases from J, the junction kept 5 bases outside the gene matches. The germline V gene has CDR1 LGHDT and CDR2 YNNKEL (reference sequence). This CDR3 is built from 14 residues. The CDR3 region is CASSRTGIRDTQYF. CDR3 DNA sequence: TGTGCCAGCAGCCGGACAGGGATCCGAGATACGCAGTATTTT.

Only a few counts were recorded for this clone. V is TRBV7-2 and J is TRBJ2-7; 8 nucleotides align to TRBD1. Germline loops: CDR1 SGHTA, CDR2 FQGNSA. The CDR3 totals 15 residues. Losses at the gene ends were 5 bases for V and 6 bases for J; bases not matched to a gene: 12. For the CDR3, the DNA is TGTGCCAGCAGCCACGACCGGACAGGGAAAGGCGAGCAGTACTTC. Protein product: CASSHDRTGKGEQYF.